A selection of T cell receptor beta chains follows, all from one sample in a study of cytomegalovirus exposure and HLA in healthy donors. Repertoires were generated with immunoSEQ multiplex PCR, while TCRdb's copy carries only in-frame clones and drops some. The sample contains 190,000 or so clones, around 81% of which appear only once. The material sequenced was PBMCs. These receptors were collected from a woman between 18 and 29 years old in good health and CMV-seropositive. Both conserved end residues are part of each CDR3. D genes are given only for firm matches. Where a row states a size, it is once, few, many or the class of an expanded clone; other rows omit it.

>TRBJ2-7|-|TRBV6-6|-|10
TGTGCCAGCCAAGGGGACGAGCAGTACTTC
CASQGDEQYF
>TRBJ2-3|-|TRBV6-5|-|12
TGTGCCAGCACTTCTGGCGGAAATACGCAGTATTTT
CASTSGGNTQYF
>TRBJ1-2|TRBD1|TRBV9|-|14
TGTGCCAGCCGGGGGGGACAGACGCTCTATGGCTACACCTTC
CASRGGQTLYGYTF
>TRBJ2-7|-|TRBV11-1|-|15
TGTGCCAGCAGCCAGACCTTGGACAGAGCCCTCGAGCAGTACTTC
CASSQTLDRALEQYF
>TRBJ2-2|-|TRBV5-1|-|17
TGCGCCAGCAGCCACCGGGACTCAGGCCCTCTCGCCGGGGAGCTGTTTTTT
CASSHRDSGPLAGELFF
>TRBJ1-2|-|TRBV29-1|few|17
TGCAGCGTCTTCTCCCCAGAGCTGACGGGAGCTAACTATGGCTACACCTTC
CSVFSPELTGANYGYTF
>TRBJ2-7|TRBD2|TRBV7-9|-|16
TGTGCCAGCAGCCCACAGACTAGCGGGGATTTCTACGAGCAGTACTTC
CASSPQTSGDFYEQYF
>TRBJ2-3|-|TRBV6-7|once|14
TGTGCCAGCACCCACCAGGGGTCCCTTAATACGCAGTATTTT
CASTHQGSLNTQYF
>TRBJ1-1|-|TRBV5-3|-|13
TGTGCCAGAAGCTTTCACAGGGCCACTGAAGCTTTCTTT
CARSFHRATEAFF
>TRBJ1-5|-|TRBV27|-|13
TGTGCCAGCAAAAGTTCGGGGGGCCAGCCCCAGCATTTT
CASKSSGGQPQHF
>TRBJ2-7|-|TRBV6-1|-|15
TGTGCCAGCAGTGCCCCAACGTCGGGGGGCCTTGAGCAGTACTTC
CASSAPTSGGLEQYF
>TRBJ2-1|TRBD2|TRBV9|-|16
TGTGCCAGCACCGGGACTAGCGGGGGGGCCTACAATGAGCAGTTCTTC
CASTGTSGGAYNEQFF
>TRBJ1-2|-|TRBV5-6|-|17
TGTGCCAGCAGCTTGGATGGGGCAGCCCAAGCTAACTATGGCTACACCTTC
CASSLDGAAQANYGYTF
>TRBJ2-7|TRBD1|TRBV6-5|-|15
TGTGCCAGCAGTTACCCGGGACAGGGCTCCTACGAGCAGTACTTC
CASSYPGQGSYEQYF
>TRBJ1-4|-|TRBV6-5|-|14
TGTGCCAGCAGTCAAAGCCGGGACACTGAAAAACTGTTTTTT
CASSQSRDTEKLFF
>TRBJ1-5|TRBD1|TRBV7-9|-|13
TGTGCCAGCAGGGGACAGGGCGAATCCCCCCAGCATTTT
CASRGQGESPQHF
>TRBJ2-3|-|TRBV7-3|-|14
TGTGCCAGCCGCCAGGGCACCAGCACAGATACGCAGTATTTT
CASRQGTSTDTQYF
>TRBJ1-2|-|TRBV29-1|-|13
TGCAGCGTTGGGGGACTTTATGAGAATGGCTACACCTTC
CSVGGLYENGYTF
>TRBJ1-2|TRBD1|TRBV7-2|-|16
TGTGCCAGCAGCATCCTTCGGACAGGGGGAATAGGGGGCTACACCTTC
CASSILRTGGIGGYTF
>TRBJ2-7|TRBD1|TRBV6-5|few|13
TGTGCCAGCAAGATACAGGGGGCTGGTGAGCAGTACTTC
CASKIQGAGEQYF
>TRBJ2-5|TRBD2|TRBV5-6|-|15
TGTGCCAGCAGCTTGATCACTAGCGGGGCGGAGACCCAGTACTTC
CASSLITSGAETQYF
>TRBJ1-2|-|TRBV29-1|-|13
TGCAGCGTCGTCGTTGAGGCCAACTGGGGCTACACCTTC
CSVVVEANWGYTF
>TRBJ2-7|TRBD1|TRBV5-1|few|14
TGCGCCAGCAGCTTGGGACAGGGGTTAGGCGAGCAGTACTTC
CASSLGQGLGEQYF
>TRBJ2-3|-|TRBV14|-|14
TGTGCCAGCCGCCGGGACACTAGCACAGATACGCAGTATTTT
CASRRDTSTDTQYF
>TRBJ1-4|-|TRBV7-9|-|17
TGTGCCAGCAGCTTAGGAGGGACATCATTGACGAATGAAAAACTGTTTTTT
CASSLGGTSLTNEKLFF
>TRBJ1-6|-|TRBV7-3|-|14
TGTGCCAGCAGCTTAAGGGCTTGGAATTCACCCCTCCACTTT
CASSLRAWNSPLHF
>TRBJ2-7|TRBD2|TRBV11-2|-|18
TGTGCCAGCAGCTTAGTGGGGGCACTAGCGGGGGACTCCTACGAGCAGTACTTC
CASSLVGALAGDSYEQYF
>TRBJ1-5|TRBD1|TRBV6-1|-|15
TGTGCCAGCATATGGACAGGGGGCGTCAATCAGCCCCAGCATTTT
CASIWTGGVNQPQHF
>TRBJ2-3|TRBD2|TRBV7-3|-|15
TGTGCCAGCAGCCTCGGGGCGGGGGACACAGATACGCAGTATTTT
CASSLGAGDTDTQYF
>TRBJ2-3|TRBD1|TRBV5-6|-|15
TGTGCCAGCAGCTTGTCACAGGGGGCGCTGGATACGCAGTATTTT
CASSLSQGALDTQYF